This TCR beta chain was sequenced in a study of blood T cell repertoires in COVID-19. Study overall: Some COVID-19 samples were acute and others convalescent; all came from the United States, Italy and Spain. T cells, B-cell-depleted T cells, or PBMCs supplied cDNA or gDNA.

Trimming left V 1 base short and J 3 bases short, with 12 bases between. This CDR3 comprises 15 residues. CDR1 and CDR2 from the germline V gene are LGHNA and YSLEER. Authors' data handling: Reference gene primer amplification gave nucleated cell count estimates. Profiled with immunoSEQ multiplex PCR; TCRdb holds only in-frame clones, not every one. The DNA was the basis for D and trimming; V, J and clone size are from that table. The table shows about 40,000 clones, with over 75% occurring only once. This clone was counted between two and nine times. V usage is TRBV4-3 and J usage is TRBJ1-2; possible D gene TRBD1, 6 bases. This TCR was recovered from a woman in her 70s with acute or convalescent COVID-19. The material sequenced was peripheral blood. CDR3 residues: CASSQGGGRDYGYTF. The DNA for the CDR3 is TGCGCCAGCAGCCAAGGCGGGGGGCGCGACTATGGCTACACCTTC.